The 32 T cell receptor beta chains below all came from one sample that was sequenced in a study of shared clonotypes between healthy human individuals. The repertoire was sequenced with immunoSEQ multiplex PCR; TCRdb's copy has only in-frame clones and lacks some. The sample has 2.3 million or so clones; approximately 93% are singletons. Sample: naive CD4+ T cells from PBMCs. Subset in this sample: CD45RA+ positively selected. All receptors come from a young man in good health. Some clones in this sample may be carry-over from other donors' samples.

The genes are TRBV6-6 and TRBJ1-3; no clear D gene. V was clipped by 3 bases and J by 12 bases, with 18 bases between them. The CDR3 runs 14 residues. CDR1 is MNHNY, CDR2 SVGAGI, per germline (reference sequence). This CDR3 reads CASSYFRFLPDIYF. In nucleotides, the CDR3 is TGTGCCAGCAGTTATTTTCGGTTCCTCCCGGACATATATTTT.

The chain employs TRBV7-9 and TRBJ2-7; 10 positions match TRBD1. V shed 5 bases, J shed 3 bases, and the junction held 7 bases outside the gene matches. The CDR3 totals 15 residues. Germline V gene sequence: CDR1 SEHNR, CDR2 FQNEAQ (reference sequence). CDR3 nucleotide sequence: TGTGCCAGCAGCCCCCCCGGGACAGGGGTCTACGAGCAGTACTTC. Translating it yields CASSPPGTGVYEQYF.

The chain carries TRBV11-2 and TRBJ1-4; 10 bases fit TRBD1. The V segment lost 2 bases and the J segment 5 bases; nucleotides outside the gene matches: 5. This CDR3 is 16 amino acids long. Germline CDR1 is SGHAT and CDR2 is FQNNGV. This CDR3 reads CASSLPRTGGNEKLFF. The CDR3 nucleotides read TGTGCCAGCAGCTTACCTCGGACAGGGGGGAATGAAAAACTGTTTTTT.

This sequence joins TRBV2 and TRBJ1-1; weak D call: TRBD1 (6 bases). V lost 2 bases, J lost 1 base, and 11 bases lay in between. Germline values: CDR1 SNHLY, CDR2 FYNNEI. This CDR3 contains 15 residues. CDR3 bases: TGTGCCAGCAGTGAATTGGGGGGCTCGAACACTGAAGCTTTCTTT. It encodes CASSELGGSNTEAFF.

The chain employs TRBV27 and TRBJ1-5; the D is unclear. CDR1 and CDR2 (germline): MNHEY, SMNVEV (reference sequence). The CDR3 sequence is 17 residues long. The V and J ends lost 5 bases and 0 bases respectively, with 17 bases between them. The CDR3 loop reads CASSLAGEGYSNQPQHF. The CDR3 DNA reads as TGTGCCAGCAGTCTGGCCGGGGAAGGTTATAGCAATCAGCCCCAGCATTTT.

V gene TRBV29-1 combines with J gene TRBJ1-2; unclear D gene. V was shortened by 4 bases and J by 6 bases, with 18 bases between the two germline ends. The germline CDR1 and CDR2 sequences are SQVTM and ANQGSEA. This CDR3 has 14 amino acids. The CDR3: CSVVETPGRHGYTF. The CDR3 nucleotides are TGCAGCGTTGTAGAGACACCCGGCCGGCATGGCTACACCTTC. The whole variable domain, filled in from reference TRBV29-1 and TRBJ1-2, reads SAVISQKPSRDICQRGTSLTIQCQVDSQVTMMFWYRQQPGQSLTLIATANQGSEATYESGFVIDKFPISRPNLTFSTLTVSNMSPEDSSIYLCSVVETPGRHGYTFGSGTRLTVV.

This sequence joins TRBV4-2 and TRBJ1-1; 9 nucleotides agree with TRBD1. Germline V CDR1 and CDR2: LGHNA, YNFKEQ. The length of the CDR3 is 14 residues. The junction had 5 bases not matched to a gene; V was cut back by 4 bases and J by 5 bases. Here the CDR3 DNA reads TGTGCCAGCAGCCCGACAGGGGGTCAGACTGAAGCTTTCTTT. It translates to CASSPTGGQTEAFF.

The chain has TRBV11-2 and TRBJ2-7, with TRBD2 as a possible D gene (6 bases). The germline V gene encodes CDR1 SGHAT and CDR2 FQNNGV. Trimming stripped 3 bases from V and 2 bases from J, with 11 bases between. The CDR3 length is 14 residues. The CDR3 loop is CASSFPGLPYEQYF. The DNA for the CDR3 is TGTGCCAGCAGCTTCCCGGGACTGCCCTACGAGCAGTACTTC.

The CDR3 DNA reads TGTGCCAGCAGCCCATACGGGACTAGCGGACCCAATGAGCAGTTCTTC. The encoded protein is CASSPYGTSGPNEQFF. V is TRBV7-3 and J is TRBJ2-1, with 11 bases that match TRBD2. Germline V gene sequence: CDR1 SGHTA, CDR2 FQGTGA. The CDR3 is 16 residues long. V trimming: 5 bases; J trimming: 6 bases; junction bases outside the gene matches: 9.

This rearrangement joins TRBV14 to TRBJ2-1; 11 nucleotides agree with TRBD2. The ends lost 4 bases at V and 5 bases at J; junction bases unmatched: 4. Germline V CDR1 and CDR2: SGHDN, FVKESK. The CDR3 runs 15 residues. CDR3 in DNA: TGTGCCAGCAGCCTAGCGGGAGGGCCCCACAATGAGCAGTTCTTC. As protein: CASSLAGGPHNEQFF. The full variable domain, in which reference TRBV14 and TRBJ2-1 provide the parts outside the CDR3, is EAGVTQFPSHSVIEKGQTVTLRCDPISGHDNLYWYRRVMGKEIKFLLHFVKESKQDESGMPNNRFLAERTGGTYSTLKVQPAELEDSGVYFCASSLAGGPHNEQFFGPGTRLTVL.

This rearrangement joins TRBV29-1 to TRBJ1-2; possible D gene TRBD1, 5 bases. Germline assignment: CDR1 SQVTM and CDR2 ANQGSEA. Between the trimmed V and J ends, which lost 7 bases and 2 bases, there was a span of 11 bases. This CDR3 is built from 12 residues. The CDR3 bases are TGCAGCGCAGGGTCGGGGAACTATGGCTACACCTTC. It translates to CSAGSGNYGYTF.

Worth noting for this clone: Other DNA sequences within the sample encode an identical CDR3. The chain joins TRBV5-1 to TRBJ2-2; weak D call: TRBD2 (6 bases). V was clipped by 4 bases and J by 4 bases, with 11 bases between them. The CDR3 runs to 14 residues. The germline CDR1 and CDR2 sequences are SGHRS and YFSETQ. This CDR3 is CASSPGTSTGELFF. The DNA for the CDR3 is TGCGCCAGCAGCCCGGGGACTTCCACCGGGGAGCTGTTTTTT.

This sequence joins TRBV7-2 and TRBJ2-2; a possible D gene is TRBD2 (6 bases). The CDR3 spans 15 residues. Germline V CDR1 and CDR2: SGHTA, FQGNSA. The V and J ends lost 6 bases and 1 base respectively, with 12 bases between them. CDR3: CASRWDFWNTGELFF. CDR3 sequence (DNA): TGTGCCAGCAGGTGGGACTTCTGGAACACCGGGGAGCTGTTTTTT.

The rearrangement uses TRBV19 and TRBJ2-5; a possible D gene is TRBD2 (6 bases). Trimming stripped 6 bases from V and 2 bases from J, with 22 bases between. Germline V gives CDR1 LNHDA, CDR2 SQIVND (reference sequence). There are 17 residues in the CDR3. Written as DNA, the CDR3 is TGTGCCAGTAGCAACATCCCGGGACGGACTAAGCAAGAGACCCAGTACTTC. It encodes CASSNIPGRTKQETQYF.

The chain couples TRBV4-1 to TRBJ2-3; perhaps TRBD2 as D (6 bases). V was trimmed by 5 bases and J by 4 bases, leaving 22 bases between them. Per the germline V gene, CDR1 is MGHRA and CDR2 is YSYEKL. The CDR3 runs 17 residues. The CDR3 here is CASSGRGTGEGSDTQYF. CDR3 coding DNA: TGCGCCAGCAGCGGGCGCGGGACCGGAGAGGGTTCAGATACGCAGTATTTT.

The chain couples TRBV6-1 to TRBJ2-1, with D unclear. The germline CDR1 and CDR2 sequences are MNHNS and SASEGT. The V end was cut by 3 bases, the J end by 0 bases, with 24 bases between. The CDR3 spans 20 residues. In nucleotides, the CDR3 is TGTGCCAGCAGTGATTGGTTGATCCTGATAACCCAGAGCTCCTACAATGAGCAGTTCTTC. Amino acids: CASSDWLILITQSSYNEQFF.

This clone was detected only once. The CDR3 here is CASSQPAWGEPYEQYF. DNA for the CDR3: TGTGCCAGCAGCCAACCTGCCTGGGGGGAACCCTACGAGCAGTACTTC. The rearrangement links TRBV14 to TRBJ2-7, with a possible D match to TRBD2 (6 bases). This CDR3 has 16 residues. The ends were cut back, 2 bases at V and 2 bases at J, with 16 bases in the middle. Germline assignment: CDR1 SGHDN and CDR2 FVKESK.

Details on this clone: The junction does not match germline at one end; this may be a read error. The V and J genes are TRBV28 and TRBJ2-5; the D gene is possibly TRBD2 (7 bases). CDR3 size: 15 residues. Germline values: CDR1 MDHEN, CDR2 SYDVKM. The CDR3 reads CASIHLGGANPRQDF. CDR3 nucleotide sequence: TGTGCCAGCATTCACCTGGGGGGGGCTAATCCCAGGCAAGACTTC.

This sequence joins TRBV25-1 and TRBJ1-4, with a weak D call TRBD1 (5 bases). Germline V CDR1 and CDR2: MGHDK, SYGVNS. The germline V and J ends were trimmed by 3 bases and 3 bases, with 8 bases remaining between them. The CDR3 extends over 14 amino acids. CDR3 sequence: CASSEWGSNEKLFF. Written as DNA, the CDR3 is TGTGCCAGCAGTGAGTGGGGCTCTAATGAAAAACTGTTTTTT. The full variable domain, its missing parts supplied by reference TRBV25-1 and TRBJ1-4, is EADIYQTPRYLVIGTGKKITLECSQTMGHDKMYWYQQDPGMELHLIHYSYGVNSTEKGDLSSESTVSRIRTEHFPLTLESARPSHTSQYLCASSEWGSNEKLFFGSGTQLSVL.

The chain recombines TRBV28 with TRBJ1-4; D might be TRBD1 (6 bases). Per the germline V gene, CDR1 is MDHEN and CDR2 is SYDVKM. V lost 2 bases to trimming and J lost 7 bases, with 14 bases between them. The CDR3 is 15 amino acids. CDR3 DNA sequence: TGTGCCAGCAGTTTAGGCGGGGGGCAGGTTGAAAAACTGTTTTTT. Encoded protein: CASSLGGGQVEKLFF.

Written as DNA, the CDR3 is TGTGCCAGCACCCCGGGCCAGGTCACCGGGGAGCTGTTTTTT. Protein product: CASTPGQVTGELFF. The rearrangement joins TRBV5-4 to TRBJ2-2, with no clear D. This CDR3 region has 14 residues. V shed 6 bases and J shed 4 bases, with 13 bases lying between them. In germline, CDR1 is SGHNT, CDR2 YYREEE (reference sequence). The full variable domain, its missing parts supplied by reference TRBV5-4 and TRBJ2-2, is ETGVTQSPTHLIKTRGQQVTLRCSSQSGHNTVSWYQQALGQGPQFIFQYYREEENGRGNFPPRFSGLQFPNYSSELNVNALELDDSALYLCASTPGQVTGELFFGEGSRLTVL.

The chain uses TRBV7-9 and TRBJ2-5; perhaps TRBD2 as D (5 bases). Germline CDR1 and CDR2: SEHNR and FQNEAQ (reference sequence). With 11 bases removed from V and 5 bases from J, the gap between germline ends came to 18 bases. The CDR3 contains 13 residues. The CDR3 is CAANSAGVETQYF. For the CDR3, the DNA is TGTGCCGCTAATTCTGCCGGGGTCGAGACCCAGTACTTC.

The chain employs TRBV20-1 and TRBJ1-6; D uncertain. CDR1 DFQATT and CDR2 SNEGSKA come from the germline V gene (reference sequence). The germline V and J ends were trimmed by 3 bases and 18 bases, with 9 bases remaining between them. CDR3 length equals 9 residues. The CDR3 nucleotides read TGCAGTGCTAGCCCCCCCGCCCACTTT. Protein product: CSASPPAHF.

V usage is TRBV11-1 and J usage is TRBJ1-4; no clear D. Between the trimmed V and J ends, which lost 5 bases and 0 bases, there was a span of 13 bases. The CDR3 length is 16 residues. Germline-derived CDR1 and CDR2 are SGHAT and FQDESV (reference sequence). For the CDR3, the DNA is TGTGCCAGCAGCCAATCCCCGGGTGCAACTAATGAAAAACTGTTTTTT. Its translation: CASSQSPGATNEKLFF.

The rearrangement links TRBV5-1 to TRBJ1-1, with TRBD1 as a possible D gene (5 bases). This CDR3 spans 14 amino acids. The V end was cut by 5 bases, the J end by 4 bases, with 15 bases between. The germline CDR1 and CDR2 sequences are SGHRS and YFSETQ. The CDR3 DNA follows: TGCGCCAGCAGTATCCAATCAGGGAGCACTGAAGCTTTCTTT. It translates to CASSIQSGSTEAFF.

The chain links TRBV28 to TRBJ2-7; TRBD2 aligns across 9 bases. Trimming took 7 bases from V and 3 from J; bases not matched to a gene: 19. Germline CDR1 is MDHEN and CDR2 is SYDVKM. The CDR3 is 18 residues long. The CDR3 DNA follows: TGTGCCAGCATCCCCAGGTCGGCTAGCGGGATCGGCGGCTACGAGCAGTACTTC. This codes for CASIPRSASGIGGYEQYF.

The rearrangement uses TRBV25-1 and TRBJ2-7; TRBD2 matches at 11 bases. This CDR3 spans 14 amino acids. Germline V gene data show CDR1 as MGHDK and CDR2 as SYGVNS. The ends lost 4 bases at V and 4 bases at J; junction bases unmatched: 3. The CDR3, as DNA: TGTGCCAGCAGTGCGCGACTAGCGGGGTACGAGCAGTACTTC. Translation gives CASSARLAGYEQYF.

This clone was detected a few times. The genes are TRBV2 and TRBJ1-4; no firm D call. V lost 6 bases, J lost 6 bases, and 11 bases lay in between. Germline V lookup: CDR1 SNHLY, CDR2 FYNNEI. The CDR3 runs to 13 residues. The CDR3 nucleotides read TGTGCCAGCAGGCCCACTAGAGATGAAAAACTGTTTTTT. Protein product: CASRPTRDEKLFF.

This chain links TRBV30 with TRBJ1-5, with D uncertain. This CDR3 spans 15 amino acids. The germline V gene encodes CDR1 GTSNPN and CDR2 SVGIG (reference sequence). V was shortened by 0 bases and J by 2 bases, with 11 bases between the two germline ends. In DNA, the CDR3 is TGTGCCTGGAGTGTGAAGGGTAATGGCAATCAGCCCCAGCATTTT. This sequence encodes CAWSVKGNGNQPQHF.

The sample holds one count of this clone. The chain has TRBV18 and TRBJ2-7; D not resolved. The CDR3 spans 14 residues. The V end lost 6 bases, the J end lost 3 bases, and 15 bases lay between the germline ends. The V gene's germline CDR1 is KGHSH and CDR2 LQKENI. CDR3 sequence: CASSPPTKRYEQYF. CDR3 coding DNA: TGTGCCAGCTCTCCCCCCACGAAGCGCTACGAGCAGTACTTC.

The V call is TRBV10-1, the J call TRBJ2-7; TRBD1 is a possible D gene (5 bases). The CDR3 contains 15 residues. Germline values: CDR1 WNHNN, CDR2 SYGVQD (reference sequence). The germline V and J ends were trimmed by 8 bases and 2 bases, with 19 bases remaining between them. The CDR3, as DNA: TGCGCCAGCCAGGGTACGGTTTTCAGCCCCTACGAGCAGTACTTC. It specifies CASQGTVFSPYEQYF.

V is TRBV7-9 and J is TRBJ2-1; D remains unclear. Per the germline V gene, CDR1 is SEHNR and CDR2 is FQNEAQ (reference sequence). V was shortened by 6 bases and J by 10 bases, with 16 bases between the two germline ends. The CDR3 is 13 amino acids. CDR3 DNA sequence: TGTGCCAGCAGTCTCGAGGCGGTCAGGGAGCAGTTCTTC. It specifies CASSLEAVREQFF.